Listed below are T cell receptor beta chains from one sample, sequenced in a study of T cells after posttransplantation cyclophosphamide. Clones were read by immunoSEQ multiplex PCR, and TCRdb kept only the in-frame ones, dropping some. The sample has about 6,900 clones, 95% to 98% seen once. The sequenced material came from naive CD8+ T cells sorted from PBMCs. The receptors were gathered from a woman between 25 and 40 years old in good health and a related stem cell transplant donor. CDR3s include the opening cysteine and the closing phenylalanine or tryptophan. The order of the fields is V gene, clone size, J gene, D gene, CDR3 DNA, CDR3 protein. D genes are given only for firm matches. Some rows have no size entry. The others give once, few or many, or a class for an expanded clone.

V: TRBV7-3
size: .
J: TRBJ2-7
D: TRBD1
DNA: TGTGCCAGCAGCTTATTGGCAGGGGGCTACGAGCAGTACTTC
CDR3: CASSLLAGGYEQYF

V: TRBV7-9
size: once
J: TRBJ1-1
D: .
DNA: TGTGCCAGCAGCCGGACTCAAGGGGGACCTGAAGCTTTCTTT
CDR3: CASSRTQGGPEAFF

V: TRBV4-1
size: .
J: TRBJ2-7
D: TRBD1
DNA: TGCGCCAGCAGACCCGGGACAGGGAGTAGGTACGAGCAGTACTTC
CDR3: CASRPGTGSRYEQYF

V: TRBV29-1
size: .
J: TRBJ2-5
D: .
DNA: TGCAGCGTTGAAGTCCGGGAGACCCAGTACTTC
CDR3: CSVEVRETQYF

V: TRBV2
size: .
J: TRBJ2-1
D: .
DNA: TGTGCCAGCATGGGGCTCCACAATGAGCAGTTCTTC
CDR3: CASMGLHNEQFF

V: TRBV4-1
size: .
J: TRBJ2-3
D: .
DNA: TGCGCCAGCAGCCATGCCCTACCGGGTGGTAGGACAGATACGCAGTATTTT
CDR3: CASSHALPGGRTDTQYF

V: TRBV7-6
size: .
J: TRBJ2-3
D: TRBD2
DNA: TGTGCCAGCAGCTTACGACTAGCGGGGGCTCCGACAGATACGCAGTATTTT
CDR3: CASSLRLAGAPTDTQYF

V: TRBV29-1
size: .
J: TRBJ1-2
D: .
DNA: TGCAGCGTTGTTGGGGAGAATGGCTACACCTTC
CDR3: CSVVGENGYTF

V: TRBV7-9
size: .
J: TRBJ1-2
D: TRBD1
DNA: TGTGCCAGCAGCCGAGGGACAGGGTTTGGCTACACCTTC
CDR3: CASSRGTGFGYTF

V: TRBV6-5
size: .
J: TRBJ2-1
D: TRBD2
DNA: TGTGCCAGCAGCATACTAGCGAGTGACTACAATGAGCAGTTCTTC
CDR3: CASSILASDYNEQFF

V: TRBV7-8
size: .
J: TRBJ1-5
D: .
DNA: TGTGCCAGCAGCTTTGGCCAGGGGATGAGCAATCAGCCCCAGCATTTT
CDR3: CASSFGQGMSNQPQHF

V: TRBV7-9
size: .
J: TRBJ2-3
D: .
DNA: TGTGCCAGCAGCTTATCGGGCAGGGACACAGATACGCAGTATTTT
CDR3: CASSLSGRDTDTQYF

V: TRBV6-5
size: .
J: TRBJ2-3
D: .
DNA: TGTGCCAGCAGTCGCGGGGTAGGAGATACGCAGTATTTT
CDR3: CASSRGVGDTQYF

V: TRBV4-1
size: .
J: TRBJ1-1
D: .
DNA: TGCGCCAGCAGCCACTTGAACACTGAAGCTTTCTTT
CDR3: CASSHLNTEAFF

V: TRBV27
size: .
J: TRBJ2-7
D: .
DNA: TGTGCCAGCAGTTTAGCCGCGCCGTTGGGGGGGCCCTACGAGCAGTACTTC
CDR3: CASSLAAPLGGPYEQYF

V: TRBV27
size: .
J: TRBJ2-2
D: TRBD2
DNA: TGTGCCAGCAGTTGGGGGGGGGACGGCGGGGAGCTGTTTTTT
CDR3: CASSWGGDGGELFF

V: TRBV7-8
size: .
J: TRBJ2-3
D: TRBD1
DNA: TGTGCCAGCAGCTCATGGCAGGGGGCAACAGATACGCAGTATTTT
CDR3: CASSSWQGATDTQYF

V: TRBV9
size: .
J: TRBJ1-6
D: .
DNA: TGTGCCAGCAGCGTAGCCGACCTAACAGGGAATTCACCCCTCCACTTT
CDR3: CASSVADLTGNSPLHF

V: TRBV4-1
size: .
J: TRBJ1-6
D: .
DNA: TGCGCCAGCAGAGGACAGCCCAGTAATTCACCCCTCCACTTT
CDR3: CASRGQPSNSPLHF

V: TRBV19
size: .
J: TRBJ2-1
D: TRBD2
DNA: TGTGCCAGTAGTATAACTAGCGGGGCCGGGGATGAGCAGTTCTTC
CDR3: CASSITSGAGDEQFF

V: TRBV27
size: .
J: TRBJ2-3
D: .
DNA: TGTGCCAGCAGTCCGTTCCCGGGACTGTATAGCACAGATACGCAGTATTTT
CDR3: CASSPFPGLYSTDTQYF

V: TRBV7-9
size: .
J: TRBJ1-2
D: TRBD1
DNA: TGTGCCAGCAGCTCAACCCAGGACAGGGGGCGTGTTGGTGGCTACACCTTC
CDR3: CASSSTQDRGRVGGYTF

V: TRBV19
size: .
J: TRBJ1-1
D: .
DNA: TGTGCCAGCCAACGAGGGAGATACACTGAAGCTTTCTTT
CDR3: CASQRGRYTEAFF

V: TRBV29-1
size: .
J: TRBJ2-5
D: TRBD1
DNA: TGCAGCGTTGAGATAGGACAGGGATTTTCATTGGAGACCCAGTACTTC
CDR3: CSVEIGQGFSLETQYF

V: TRBV19
size: .
J: TRBJ2-3
D: .
DNA: TGTGCCAGTAGTACCACTAGCACAGATACGCAGTATTTT
CDR3: CASSTTSTDTQYF

V: TRBV9
size: .
J: TRBJ2-7
D: TRBD1
DNA: TGTGCCAGCAGCGTAGACGGCGGGACAGGGGACGAGCAGTACTTC
CDR3: CASSVDGGTGDEQYF

V: TRBV7-3
size: .
J: TRBJ1-2
D: .
DNA: TGTGCCAGCAGCTCCTCCCGTGGGGGCGGCTACACCTTC
CDR3: CASSSSRGGGYTF

V: TRBV4-3
size: .
J: TRBJ2-7
D: .
DNA: TGCGCCAGCAGCCAAGATGAGGGAATGGCCTACGAGCAGTACTTC
CDR3: CASSQDEGMAYEQYF

V: TRBV5-4
size: .
J: TRBJ2-4
D: TRBD2
DNA: TGTGCCAGCAGCCTTAGCGGGCTAGCCAAAAACATTCAGTACTTC
CDR3: CASSLSGLAKNIQYF

V: TRBV6-6
size: .
J: TRBJ2-7
D: .
DNA: TGTGCCAGCAGAACGGGGGTCCACGAGCAGTACTTC
CDR3: CASRTGVHEQYF

V: TRBV19
size: .
J: TRBJ2-1
D: TRBD1
DNA: TGTGCCAGTATGTCCCGGACAGGGGTAAATGAGCAGTTCTTC
CDR3: CASMSRTGVNEQFF

V: TRBV2
size: .
J: TRBJ2-6
D: .
DNA: TGTGCCAGCAGTGAAGTCGGGGGGCTCCTCCCTGGGGCCAACGTCCTGACTTTC
CDR3: CASSEVGGLLPGANVLTF

V: TRBV27
size: .
J: TRBJ1-1
D: .
DNA: TGTGCCAGCAGTCAGACAGTGTACACTGAAGCTTTCTTT
CDR3: CASSQTVYTEAFF

V: TRBV5-6
size: .
J: TRBJ2-7
D: .
DNA: TGTGCCAGCAGCTTGGAGAGGGGGATATACGAGCAGTACTTC
CDR3: CASSLERGIYEQYF

V: TRBV4-1
size: .
J: TRBJ1-1
D: .
DNA: TGCGCCAGCAGCCCCAGTGGAGCGGGGGAGGACACTGAAGCTTTCTTT
CDR3: CASSPSGAGEDTEAFF

V: TRBV7-9
size: .
J: TRBJ2-7
D: TRBD1
DNA: TGTGCCAGCAGCCCCGGGGACGGACAGGGGAGGTACGAGCAGTACTTC
CDR3: CASSPGDGQGRYEQYF

V: TRBV7-8
size: .
J: TRBJ2-2
D: .
DNA: TGTGCCAGCAGCTTAAGGGGGGGTGGAGTTGACGGGGAGCTGTTTTTT
CDR3: CASSLRGGGVDGELFF

V: TRBV4-1
size: .
J: TRBJ1-1
D: .
DNA: TGCGCCAGCAGCCAAGAGGGCTTCGGGAACACTGAAGCTTTCTTT
CDR3: CASSQEGFGNTEAFF

V: TRBV2
size: .
J: TRBJ2-5
D: .
DNA: TGTGCCAGCAGTGAAGCGGGGGGAACAAAAGAGACCCAGTACTTC
CDR3: CASSEAGGTKETQYF

V: TRBV21-1
size: once
J: TRBJ1-2
D: .
DNA: TGTGCCAGCAGCAAAGCGACCGGACAGCAGATAAACTATGGCTACACCTTC
CDR3: CASSKATGQQINYGYTF

V: TRBV5-6
size: once
J: TRBJ1-2
D: .
DNA: TGTGCCAGCAGTGAAGCTCATGGCTACACCTTC
CDR3: CASSEAHGYTF